This passage covers 8 T cell receptor beta chains from one sample sequenced in a study of T cells in localized non-small cell lung cancer. Profiled with immunoSEQ multiplex PCR; TCRdb holds only in-frame clones, not every one. The sample has about 74,000 clones, around 85% seen once. The sample in question was peripheral blood, obtained before any cancer treatment. These receptor sequences come from a female donor over 55 with stage I lung adenocarcinoma.

V and J are TRBV5-4 and TRBJ2-1, with D maybe TRBD2 (7 bases). V gave up 4 bases and J gave up 3 bases, with 11 bases separating them. Germline V CDR1 and CDR2: SGHNT, YYREEE (reference sequence). The CDR3 is 14 amino acids. As DNA, the CDR3 is TGTGCCAGCAGCCCGGGGGGCCACTACAATGAGCAGTTCTTC. It translates to CASSPGGHYNEQFF. Together with reference TRBV5-4 and TRBJ2-1, the CDR3 gives the full variable domain: ETGVTQSPTHLIKTRGQQVTLRCSSQSGHNTVSWYQQALGQGPQFIFQYYREEENGRGNFPPRFSGLQFPNYSSELNVNALELDDSALYLCASSPGGHYNEQFFGPGTRLTVL.

V and J are TRBV7-3 and TRBJ2-1, with D unclear. CDR3 length: 13 amino acids. CDR1 and CDR2 (germline): SGHTA, FQGTGA. V was trimmed by 2 bases and J by 7 bases, leaving 9 bases between them. The CDR3 is CASSLATLNEQFF. The CDR3 nucleotides read TGTGCCAGCAGCTTAGCGACTCTGAATGAGCAGTTCTTC.

The chain employs TRBV27 and TRBJ2-1, with D perhaps being TRBD1 or TRBD2 (7 bases each). This CDR3 region has 19 residues. From germline, CDR1 is MNHEY and CDR2 SMNVEV (reference sequence). Trimming pared 7 bases from V and 0 bases from J, leaving 25 bases between. The CDR3 DNA follows: TGTGCCAGCATGCCAGGGGGGGGATTAGCGGTCTCCTCCTACAATGAGCAGTTCTTC. Amino acids: CASMPGGGLAVSSYNEQFF.

The chain links TRBV7-9 to TRBJ2-5; D is ambiguous. The CDR3 spans 15 residues. The V gene's germline CDR1 is SEHNR and CDR2 FQNEAQ (reference sequence). V lost 1 base, J lost 3 bases, and 12 bases lay in between. CDR3 amino acids: CASSLELDPKETQYF. In DNA, the CDR3 is TGTGCCAGCAGCTTAGAGTTGGACCCCAAAGAGACCCAGTACTTC.

The V call is TRBV18, the J call TRBJ1-4; 8 positions match TRBD1. Germline assignment: CDR1 KGHSH and CDR2 LQKENI. Trimming at V came to 2 bases and at J to 8 bases, leaving 10 bases not matched to a gene. The CDR3 is 16 amino acids. DNA for the CDR3: TGTGCCAGCTCACCAGCCCCCTCCCGGGACAGGGAAAAACTGTTTTTT. Protein: CASSPAPSRDREKLFF. Based on the CDR3 plus reference TRBV18 and TRBJ1-4, the full variable domain is NAGVMQNPRHLVRRRGQEARLRCSPMKGHSHVYWYRQLPEEGLKFMVYLQKENIIDESGMPKERFSAEFPKEGPSILRIQQVVRGDSAAYFCASSPAPSRDREKLFFGSGTQLSVL.

The V and J genes are TRBV7-3 and TRBJ2-1, with D hard to call. V lost 5 bases and J 5 bases, leaving 16 bases between the germline ends. The CDR3 extends over 15 amino acids. CDR1 and CDR2 (germline): SGHTA, FQGTGA. The CDR3 loop is CASSTLRGWDNEQFF. The CDR3 nucleotides read TGTGCCAGCAGCACCCTCCGAGGCTGGGACAATGAGCAGTTCTTC. Full variable domain (outside the CDR3, taken from reference TRBV7-3 and TRBJ2-1): GAGVSQTPSNKVTEKGKYVELRCDPISGHTALYWYRQSLGQGPEFLIYFQGTGAADDSGLPNDRFFAVRPEGSVSTLKIQRTERGDSAVYLCASSTLRGWDNEQFFGPGTRLTVL.

This chain uses TRBV5-6 with TRBJ1-5; tentative D call: TRBD1 (5 bases). The germline CDR1 and CDR2 sequences are SGHDT and YYEEEE. Trimming pared 2 bases from V and 13 bases from J, leaving 16 bases between. The CDR3 consists of 13 residues. The CDR3 region is CASSFRQGMGQHF. The CDR3 nucleotides are TGTGCCAGCAGCTTCCGGCAGGGTATGGGACAGCATTTT.

The V call is TRBV5-1, the J call TRBJ2-3; D might be TRBD1 (5 bases). V was trimmed by 4 bases and J by 3 bases, leaving 9 bases between them. Germline CDR1 is SGHRS and CDR2 is YFSETQ. This CDR3 comprises 13 residues. CDR3 amino acids: CASSTTETDTQYF. In DNA form, the CDR3 reads TGCGCCAGCAGCACGACAGAGACAGATACGCAGTATTTT. Combining the CDR3 with reference TRBV5-1 and TRBJ2-3 gives the whole variable domain KAGVTQTPRYLIKTRGQQVTLSCSPISGHRSVSWYQQTPGQGLQFLFEYFSETQRNKGNFPGRFSGRQFSNSRSEMNVSTLELGDSALYLCASSTTETDTQYFGPGTRLTVL.